Detailed here is one T cell receptor beta chain. Its antigen remains unidentified. The TRB cDNA libraries were prepared by 5' RACE with UMI labels. Reanalyzing the 5' RACE reads, TCRdb keeps one entry per CDR3 protein, without DNA. The record lists approximately 130,000 distinct CDR3 sequences, of which the ten most abundant hold approximately 0.4%. The V gene's germline CDR1 is SEHNR and CDR2 FQNEAQ (reference sequence). The CDR3 totals 14 residues. The data were taken from a study of CXCR3-negative and CXCR3-positive naive CD8 T cells. Study-level results: More hydrophobic TRB CDR3s were found in CXCR3-positive naive cells than in CXCR3-negative naive cells.

This chain uses TRBV7-9 with TRBJ2-2; there is no DNA to check the TCRdb D call of TRBD2. The sequenced material came from naive CXCR3+ CD8+ T cells from blood. Documented subset: CD45RO-CCR7+CD27+CD95- naive CD8+ T cells expressing CXCR3 (TNR3+). The source is a human donor in good health. Some clones in this sample may be carry-over from other donors' samples. CDR3: CASSRTRAPGELFF.